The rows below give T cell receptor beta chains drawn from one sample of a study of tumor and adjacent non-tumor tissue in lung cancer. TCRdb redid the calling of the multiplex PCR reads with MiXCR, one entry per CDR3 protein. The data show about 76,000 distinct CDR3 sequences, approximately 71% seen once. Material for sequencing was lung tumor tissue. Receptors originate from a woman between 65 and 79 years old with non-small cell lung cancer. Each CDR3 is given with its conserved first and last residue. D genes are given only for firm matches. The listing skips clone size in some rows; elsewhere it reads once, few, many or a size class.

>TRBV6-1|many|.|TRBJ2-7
TGTGCCAGCAGTGAGGACTCCCAGTCCTACGAGCAGTACTTC
CASSEDSQSYEQYF
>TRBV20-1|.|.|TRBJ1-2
TGCAGTGTCACCCCAGACAGGATCAAAGGCTACACCTTC
CSVTPDRIKGYTF
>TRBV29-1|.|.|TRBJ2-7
TGCAGCGTTGTGCGCCAGGAGACCTATGAGCAGTACTTC
CSVVRQETYEQYF
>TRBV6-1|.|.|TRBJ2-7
TGTGCCAGCGCCCGCCAACCACTGGCGGGAATGGACGAGCAGTACTTC
CASARQPLAGMDEQYF
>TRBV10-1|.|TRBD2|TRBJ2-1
TGCGCCAGCAGCAGGTTGCCCAGCGGGGGGAACTACAATGGGCAGTTCTTC
CASSRLPSGGNYNGQFF
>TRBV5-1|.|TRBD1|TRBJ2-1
TGCGCCAACAGCCCTGAGGGCGGACAGGGGGCAACCACGGACAAAAACCCACTAGCGCAGTTCTTC
CANSPEGGQGATTDKNPLAQFF
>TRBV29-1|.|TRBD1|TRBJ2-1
TGCATCGTTAATCTCGGACAGGGAAGGAATGAGCAGTTCTTC
CIVNLGQGRNEQFF
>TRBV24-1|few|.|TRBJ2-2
TGTACCACCAGTGATGCCCGGACAGCGAACACCGGGGAGCTGTTTTTT
CTTSDARTANTGELFF
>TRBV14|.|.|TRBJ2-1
TGTGCCAGCAATACCGACGGGCCTCGCAATGAGCAGTTCTTC
CASNTDGPRNEQFF
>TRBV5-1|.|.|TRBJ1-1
TGCGCCAGCTCTCGGGGAGGCTCGGCTTTCTTT
CASSRGGSAFF
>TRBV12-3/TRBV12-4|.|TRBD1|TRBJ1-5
TGTGCAAGCAATGCAAAGACAGGGGCCGTTAATCAGCCCCAGCATTTT
CASNAKTGAVNQPQHF
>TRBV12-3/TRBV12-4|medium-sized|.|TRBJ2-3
TGTGCCAGCAGTACGACTACGGGAGATACGCAGTATTTT
CASSTTTGDTQYF
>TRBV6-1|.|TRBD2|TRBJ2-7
TGTGCCAGCAGTGGAGCGGGGGTGCTGTCCTACGAGCTGTACTTC
CASSGAGVLSYELYF
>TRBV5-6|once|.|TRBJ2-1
TGTGCCAGCAGCATGGTACCCCATAAAGAGGATGAGCAGTTCTTC
CASSMVPHKEDEQFF
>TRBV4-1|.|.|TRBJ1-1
TGCGCCAGCAGCCAAGCGATCGGGGGAGAGGTGAACACTGAAGCATACTTT
CASSQAIGGEVNTEAYF
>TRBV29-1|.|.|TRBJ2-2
TGCAGCTTCTTCGGGGTCAGGGGCACCGGGGAGCTGTTTTTT
CSFFGVRGTGELFF
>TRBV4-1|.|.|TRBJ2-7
TGCGCCAGCAGCCAAGATAAAGCGTTCATGCGGTATGAGCAGTACTTC
CASSQDKAFMRYEQYF
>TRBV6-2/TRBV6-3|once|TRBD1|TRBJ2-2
TGTGCCAGCAGTGACACAGGGGGTCGGGACGGGGAGATGTTTTTT
CASSDTGGRDGEMFF
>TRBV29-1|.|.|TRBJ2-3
TGCAGTGTCTTCACAGGCACAAATACGCAGTATTTT
CSVFTGTNTQYF
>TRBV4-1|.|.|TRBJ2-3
TGCGCCAGCAGCCATCCCAGGACAAATACGCAATATTTT
CASSHPRTNTQYF
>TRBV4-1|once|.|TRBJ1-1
TGCGCCAGCAACCTCCGGAGAGAGAACACTGAAGCTTTCTTT
CASNLRRENTEAFF
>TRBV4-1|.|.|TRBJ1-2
TGCGCCAGCACACCTCAACAGGCGGGATATGGCTACACCTTT
CASTPQQAGYGYTF
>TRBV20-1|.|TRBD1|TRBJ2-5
TGCTGTGCTACAGGGACAGGGGGCCTTCGGGAGACCCAGTACTTC
CCATGTGGLRETQYF
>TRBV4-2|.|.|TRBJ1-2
TGTGCCAGCAACCAAGTTCTCGGACGTGGCCACACCTTC
CASNQVLGRGHTF
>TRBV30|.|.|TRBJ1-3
TGTGTCTGGAGAGAGGGGCGAGGGTATGGAAACACCATATATTTT
CVWREGRGYGNTIYF
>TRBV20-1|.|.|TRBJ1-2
TGCAGTGCCACCCCAGACATGGTCAATGGCTACACCTTC
CSATPDMVNGYTF
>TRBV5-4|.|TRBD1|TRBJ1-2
TGTGCCAGCACCACGGGACAGACTGACTATGGCTACACCTTC
CASTTGQTDYGYTF
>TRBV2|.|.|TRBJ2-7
TGTGCCAGCAGTGGGACAAGGGGCTACGAGCAGTACTTC
CASSGTRGYEQYF
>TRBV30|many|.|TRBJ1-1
TGTGCCTGGAGTGCCCAGGGCGTTGAAGCTTTCTTT
CAWSAQGVEAFF